These 12 T cell receptor beta chains share one sample of origin, sequenced in a study of T cells in Graves' hyperthyroidism and ophthalmopathy. Authors of the study amplified TCR beta CDR3 regions from RNA transcripts. The HTBI primer set served for first-round RT-PCR of the TCR CDR3. TCRdb re-analysed the multiplex PCR reads in MiXCR, keeping a single row per CDR3 protein. The top ten clones hold around a quarter of a sample with approximately 400,000 distinct CDR3 sequences, 15% to 17% of them seen once. The sample was blood. All receptors derive from a woman aged 18-29 years with Graves' hyperthyroidism that later progressed to Graves' ophthalmopathy.

This clonotype has at least ten counts. The V call is TRBV12-3 or TRBV12-4, the J call TRBJ1-5; 10 bases are shared with TRBD1. This CDR3 spans 18 amino acids. J gave up 0 bases and V 5 bases, and 10 bases lay outside the gene matches. CDR3 residues: CASSPGQGIEHSNQPQHF. Written as DNA, the CDR3 is TGTGCCAGCAGTCCGGGACAGGGGATTGAACATAGCAATCAGCCCCAGCATTTT.

The chain couples TRBV18 to TRBJ2-7; D unclear. V lost 4 bases and J 0 bases, leaving 16 bases between the germline ends. The CDR3 is 16 residues long. From germline, CDR1 is KGHSH and CDR2 LQKENI. The CDR3 reads CASSLSPPTSSYEQYF. CDR3 nucleotides: TGTGCCAGCTCACTATCCCCCCCAACCAGCTCCTACGAGCAGTACTTC.

This clonotype came up a few times. The J gene is TRBJ2-1, the V gene TRBV10-3; D may correspond to TRBD1 or TRBD2 (5 bases each). This CDR3 region has 13 residues. Germline V CDR1 and CDR2: ENHRY, SYGVKD. V was trimmed by 6 bases and J by 5 bases, leaving 11 bases between them. CDR3 coding DNA: TGTGCCATCAGCCGGGACGGAAACAATGAGCAGTTCTTC. It codes for CAISRDGNNEQFF.

This chain uses TRBV27 with TRBJ1-6; D ambiguous. CDR1 and CDR2 (germline): MNHEY, SMNVEV (reference sequence). Trimming shortened V by 8 bases and J by 10 bases, and 15 bases separated the two germline ends. The CDR3 is made up of 13 amino acids. The CDR3 bases are TGTGCCAGCGGCTCAGGTTTTGGGTCACCCCTCCACTTT. This translates into CASGSGFGSPLHF.

A few counts support this clonotype. The chain links TRBV27 to TRBJ2-2, with D maybe TRBD2 (5 bases). The CDR3 has 16 residues. Per germline, CDR1 MNHEY and CDR2 SMNVEV (reference sequence). Trimming left V 3 bases short and J 2 bases short, with 13 bases between. CDR3: CASSFLGLSNTGELFF. The DNA for the CDR3 is TGTGCCAGCAGTTTCTTAGGACTGTCCAACACCGGGGAGCTGTTTTTT.

The CDR3 loop is CATGTGDSPLHF. CDR3 sequence (DNA): TGTGCCACCGGGACAGGGGACTCACCCCTCCACTTT. V and J are TRBV15 and TRBJ1-6; TRBD1 agrees at 10 bases. The CDR3 extends over 12 amino acids. CDR1 and CDR2 from the germline V gene are LNHNV and YYDKDF (reference sequence). V was pared by 8 bases and J by 10 bases, with 2 bases of the junction left unmatched.

This clonotype was counted a few times. A much larger clone lies one base from this, so it may be a read error. V usage is TRBV28 and J usage is TRBJ1-1, with a possible D match to TRBD1 (6 bases). The CDR3 runs 14 residues. Germline-derived CDR1 and CDR2 are MDHEN and SYDVKM. V was pared by 10 bases and J by 0 bases, with 15 bases between. Here the CDR3 reads CANRLGTLNTEAFF. The DNA of the CDR3 is TGTGCCAACAGATTGGGGACACTGAACACTGAAGCTTTCTTT.

This clonotype was counted at least ten times. The chain joins TRBV5-1 to TRBJ2-1, with D tentatively TRBD2 (6 bases). Germline CDR1 is SGHRS and CDR2 is YFSETQ. Between the trimmed V and J ends, which lost 5 bases and 9 bases, there was a span of 12 bases. CDR3 length equals 12 residues. The CDR3 DNA reads as TGCGCCAGCAGGGAGGGTCGTGGTGAGCAGTTCTTC. Its translation: CASREGRGEQFF.

This clonotype came up many times. The genes are TRBV7-9 and TRBJ2-7; D is ambiguous. V was pared by 4 bases and J by 3 bases, with 10 bases between. Germline V gene sequence: CDR1 SEHNR, CDR2 FQNEAQ (reference sequence). This CDR3 region has 13 residues. The CDR3 coding sequence is TGTGCCAGCAGCTCAACTGGAGTCTACGAGCAGTACTTC. It yields the protein CASSSTGVYEQYF.

Notes on this clonotype: The germline gene is not matched at one end of the junction; a read error may be the cause. The chain has TRBV6-1 and TRBJ2-4; D gene ambiguous. Germline loops: CDR1 MNHNS, CDR2 SASEGT. This CDR3 is built from 16 residues. CDR3 in amino acids: CVSSRHDKMSKNIQYF. The CDR3 DNA reads TGTGTCAGCAGTAGGCACGATAAGATGTCCAAAAACATTCAGTACTTC.

This clonotype has at least ten counts. The chain couples TRBV6-2 or TRBV6-3 to TRBJ1-1; D uncertain. The ends were cut back, 4 bases at V and 6 bases at J, with 9 bases in the middle. This CDR3 is 12 amino acids long. Germline loops: CDR1 MNHEY, CDR2 SVGEGT. The CDR3 sequence: CASSLRGAEAFF. DNA of the CDR3: TGTGCCAGCAGTTTACGAGGCGCTGAAGCTTTCTTT.

The chain combines TRBV30 with TRBJ2-2; TRBD1 or TRBD2 may be the D gene (5 bases each). CDR1 GTSNPN and CDR2 SVGIG come from the germline V gene (reference sequence). V dropped 4 bases and J dropped 3 bases, with 12 bases sitting between them. This CDR3 contains 14 residues. The CDR3 DNA is TGTGCCTGGAAGTGGGACGGTTACACCGGGGAGCTGTTTTTT. This gives the protein CAWKWDGYTGELFF.